Listed here are 31 T cell receptor beta chains from one sample, sequenced in a study of Graves' ophthalmopathy and Graves' hyperthyroidism. Amplified TCR beta CDR3 regions were obtained using RNA transcripts as template. In the first round, RT-PCR was carried out with HTBI primers, and a multiplex PCR formed the second round. Each CDR3 protein gets one entry after TCRdb re-called the multiplex PCR reads with MiXCR. Of around 400,000 distinct CDR3 sequences listed, 21% are singletons. The sequenced sample consisted of peripheral blood. These receptors were taken from a woman younger than 30 with stable Graves' hyperthyroidism.

This clonotype was seen at least ten times. The chain joins TRBV2 to TRBJ1-5; possible D gene TRBD1, 6 bases. Trimming shortened V by 7 bases and J by 2 bases, and 27 bases separated the two germline ends. CDR1 SNHLY and CDR2 FYNNEI come from the germline V gene. The CDR3 covers 19 residues. CDR3 protein: CASTPDRLAIGGRNQPQHF. The CDR3 DNA follows: TGTGCCAGCACTCCCGACAGACTCGCGATAGGGGGGCGCAATCAGCCCCAGCATTTT.

The sample holds a few counts of this clonotype. The chain recombines TRBV2 with TRBJ2-2; TRBD1 matches 10 bases. The V gene's germline CDR1 is SNHLY and CDR2 FYNNEI. J lost 6 bases, V lost 6 bases, and 1 base had no gene match. The CDR3 extends over 13 amino acids. The CDR3 DNA is TGTGCCAGCAGGGGGACAGGGGCCGGGGAGCTGTTTTTT. Its protein is CASRGTGAGELFF.

This rearrangement joins TRBV15 to TRBJ1-2; no clear D. Germline loops: CDR1 LNHNV, CDR2 YYDKDF (reference sequence). The CDR3 contains 13 residues. With 3 bases removed from V and 3 bases from J, the gap between germline ends came to 8 bases. CDR3 in DNA: TGTGCCACCAGCAGCTACCCCTACTATGGCTACACCTTC. Its translation is CATSSYPYYGYTF.

The V gene is TRBV18, the J gene TRBJ2-2; TRBD1 agrees at 10 bases. V dropped 4 bases and J dropped 5; count of bases not matched to a gene: 13. The CDR3 length is 18 residues. Looked up from germline, CDR1 is KGHSH and CDR2 is LQKENI. The CDR3 sequence is CASSLPGTGEPMTGELFF. CDR3 DNA: TGTGCCAGCTCACTCCCCGGGACAGGGGAACCTATGACCGGGGAGCTGTTTTTT.

This clonotype appeared many times. This sequence joins TRBV6-2 or TRBV6-3 and TRBJ2-7; 10 bases are shared with TRBD2. The CDR3 has 15 residues. Germline V lookup: CDR1 MNHEY, CDR2 SVGEGT. The ends lost 6 bases at V and 1 base at J; junction bases unmatched: 6. CDR3 nucleotides: TGTGCCAGCAGACCTAGCGGGAGTAATTCCTACGAGCAGTACTTC. It translates to CASRPSGSNSYEQYF.

The V call is TRBV27, the J call TRBJ1-2; 7 bases map to TRBD1. The V and J ends lost 5 bases and 5 bases, in that order; junction bases with no gene match: 11. This CDR3 comprises 15 residues. CDR1 MNHEY and CDR2 SMNVEV come from the germline V gene (reference sequence). In DNA, the CDR3 is TGTGCCAGCAGTGTAAGGTGGGACAGTCCTTATGGCTACACCTTC. Encoded protein: CASSVRWDSPYGYTF.

This clonotype appeared many times. The chain combines TRBV7-9 with TRBJ2-2; D tentatively reads TRBD1 or TRBD2 (5 bases each). Germline V gene lookup returns CDR1 SEHNR and CDR2 FQNEAQ (reference sequence). V dropped 6 bases and J dropped 7 bases, with 9 bases sitting between them. The CDR3 consists of 12 residues. The CDR3 DNA follows: TGTGCCAGCAGTCAGGGAGTCGGGGAGCTGTTTTTT. Translated: CASSQGVGELFF.

There are a few counts of this clonotype. CDR3 sequence reads: CASSPRELTHF. DNA for the CDR3: TGTGCCAGCTCACCACGGGAGTTGACGCATTTT. The chain employs TRBV18 and TRBJ1-5; D is uncertain. The germline gives CDR1 KGHSH, CDR2 LQKENI. Trimming took off 1 base at V and 15 bases at J, with 10 bases between the two ends. The CDR3 totals 11 residues. The whole variable domain, filled in from reference TRBV18 and TRBJ1-5, reads NAGVMQNPRHLVRRRGQEARLRCSPMKGHSHVYWYRQLPEEGLKFMVYLQKENIIDESGMPKERFSAEFPKEGPSILRIQQVVRGDSAAYFCASSPRELTHFGDGTRLSIL.

The V call is TRBV19, the J call TRBJ2-7; D possibly matches TRBD1 or TRBD2 (5 bases each). V lost 3 bases and J 7 bases, leaving 16 bases between the germline ends. This CDR3 has 14 amino acids. In germline, CDR1 is LNHDA, CDR2 SQIVND (reference sequence). CDR3 loop: CASSISGTGPEQYF. The CDR3 DNA is TGTGCCAGTAGTATCAGTGGAACGGGACCTGAGCAGTACTTC.

The sample holds many counts of this clonotype. This rearrangement joins TRBV28 to TRBJ1-5; the D gene is possibly TRBD1 (5 bases). Germline CDR1 and CDR2: MDHEN and SYDVKM. V shed 2 bases and J shed 3 bases, with 11 bases lying between them. The CDR3 has 15 amino acids. The CDR3 region has the DNA TGTGCCAGCAGTTTACGACAGTCCCCCAATCAGCCCCAGCATTTT. This gives the protein CASSLRQSPNQPQHF.

The chain recombines TRBV7-8 with TRBJ2-7; D remains unclear. Germline assignment: CDR1 SGHVS and CDR2 FQNEAQ. V lost 3 bases and J lost 6, with 6 bases in between. The CDR3 length is 11 residues. In nucleotides, the CDR3 is TGTGCCAGCAGCTTGAACGCCGAGCAGTACTTC. The encoded protein is CASSLNAEQYF.

This clonotype was detected only a few times. The chain's CDR3 is CATSRDRDLTGELFF. The DNA for the CDR3 is TGTGCCACCAGCAGAGACCGGGACCTCACCGGGGAGCTGTTTTTT. This chain uses TRBV15 with TRBJ2-2, with D possibly called TRBD1 or TRBD2 (5 bases each). Germline V gene sequence: CDR1 LNHNV, CDR2 YYDKDF (reference sequence). The CDR3 is 15 amino acids. Trimming cost V 0 bases and J 4 bases, with 9 bases left between them.

This clonotype came up many times. This rearrangement joins TRBV20-1 to TRBJ2-7, with TRBD1 matching 8 bases. V trimming: 6 bases; J trimming: 0 bases; junction bases outside the gene matches: 10. The V gene's germline CDR1 is DFQATT and CDR2 SNEGSKA (reference sequence). The CDR3 sequence is 15 residues long. CDR3 coding DNA: TGCAGTGCGGCAGAGGGCAGGGGGCTCTCCTACGAGCAGTACTTC. It translates to CSAAEGRGLSYEQYF.

In this sample, this clonotype turned up many times. V is TRBV7-6 and J is TRBJ1-2, with D unresolved. Germline V gene data show CDR1 as SGHVS and CDR2 as FNYEAQ. V lost 1 base and J lost 0, with 9 bases in between. This CDR3 has 15 residues. The DNA for the CDR3 is TGTGCCAGCAGCTTAGGGCCAAGAGCTAACTATGGCTACACCTTC. It translates to CASSLGPRANYGYTF.

Ten or more counts support this clonotype. The V gene is TRBV6-1, the J gene TRBJ1-1; D is perhaps TRBD1 (5 bases). Trimming cost V 6 bases and J 0 bases, with 11 bases left between them. Germline V gene data show CDR1 as MNHNS and CDR2 as SASEGT. This CDR3 has 14 amino acids. CDR3 sequence (DNA): TGTGCCAGCAGAGCGCAGGGAATGAACACTGAAGCTTTCTTT. Amino acid sequence: CASRAQGMNTEAFF.

This clonotype was counted at least ten times. V gene TRBV20-1 combines with J gene TRBJ2-7; TRBD2 might be the D (5 bases). The germline V gene has CDR1 DFQATT and CDR2 SNEGSKA (reference sequence). Trimming took 1 base from V and 3 from J, leaving 13 bases between them. The CDR3 covers 14 residues. CDR3 DNA sequence: TGCAGTGCTAGAGTTAGTCCGGGGTACTACGAGCAGTACTTC. Amino acid sequence: CSARVSPGYYEQYF.

This clonotype appeared many times. Compared with germline, one end of the junction differs, possibly owing to a read error. The chain is built from TRBV15 and TRBJ1-1; possible D gene TRBD1, 5 bases. Per germline, CDR1 LNHNV and CDR2 YYDKDF (reference sequence). The CDR3 extends over 12 amino acids. For the CDR3, the DNA is TGTGCCCCTGGGGGACTGAAGACTGAAGCTTTCTTT. The encoded protein is CAPGGLKTEAFF.

This clonotype was recorded at least ten times. The rearrangement links TRBV29-1 to TRBJ2-5; 7 bases are a match to TRBD2. The junction had 9 bases not matched to a gene; V was cut back by 1 base and J by 4 bases. CDR3 length: 15 amino acids. Germline V lookup: CDR1 SQVTM, CDR2 ANQGSEA. The CDR3 sequence: CSVEVSVREGETQYF. DNA for the CDR3: TGCAGCGTTGAAGTGTCGGTCAGGGAGGGAGAGACCCAGTACTTC.

This clonotype showed up many times. The chain joins TRBV18 to TRBJ1-2; D uncertain. The germline V gene has CDR1 KGHSH and CDR2 LQKENI. Trimming took off 3 bases at V and 2 bases at J, with 7 bases between the two ends. This CDR3 comprises 13 residues. CDR3 DNA: TGTGCCAGCTCACCGGGGATAAACTATGGCTACACCTTC. Its translation: CASSPGINYGYTF.

This clonotype has ten or more counts. The chain joins TRBV2 to TRBJ1-2; TRBD1 is a possible D gene (6 bases). Germline CDR1 and CDR2: SNHLY and FYNNEI. V was trimmed by 6 bases and J by 5 bases, leaving 19 bases between them. The CDR3 covers 15 residues. DNA for the CDR3: TGTGCCAGCAGCTTATCAGGCAGGGGATTATATGGCTACACCTTC. Encoded protein: CASSLSGRGLYGYTF. Full variable domain (outside the CDR3, taken from reference TRBV2 and TRBJ1-2): EPEVTQTPSHQVTQMGQEVILRCVPISNHLYFYWYRQILGQKVEFLVSFYNNEISEKSEIFDDQFSVERPDGSNFTLKIRSTKLEDSAMYFCASSLSGRGLYGYTFGSGTRLTVV.

The sample holds many counts of this clonotype. A junction end diverges from the germline sequence, so it may reflect a read error. V gene TRBV29-1 combines with J gene TRBJ2-5; TRBD2 is a possible D gene (6 bases). Germline values: CDR1 SQVTM, CDR2 ANQGSEA. The CDR3 loop spans 16 amino acids. CDR3 nucleotide sequence: TGCAGCGTCCAATTTCCGGGACTTTCGCCTTTTAAGACCCGGTACTTC. Its translation: CSVQFPGLSPFKTRYF.

The CDR3 protein is CASSYQPRDRLEAFF. CDR3 DNA: TGTGCCAGCAGTTACCAACCCAGAGACCGCCTTGAAGCTTTCTTT. The V gene is TRBV6-2 or TRBV6-3, the J gene TRBJ1-1; D is uncertain. The CDR3 spans 15 residues. Germline assignment: CDR1 MNHEY and CDR2 SVGEGT. Trimming cost V 2 bases and J 7 bases, with 17 bases left between them.

This clonotype was found many times. The V call is TRBV6-1, the J call TRBJ2-7; 7 bases align to TRBD2. The ends lost 6 bases at V and 7 bases at J; junction bases unmatched: 12. CDR3 size: 14 residues. Germline V gene lookup returns CDR1 MNHNS and CDR2 SASEGT. CDR3 residues: CASREMQRGSEQYF. CDR3 DNA sequence: TGTGCCAGCAGAGAAATGCAGCGGGGTAGTGAGCAGTACTTC.

The table lists this clonotype with many counts. J is TRBJ1-2 and V is TRBV20-1; no clear D gene. Germline lookup yields CDR1 DFQATT and CDR2 SNEGSKA (reference sequence). Trimming left V 5 bases short and J 1 base short, with 11 bases between. The CDR3 runs to 13 residues. CDR3 sequence (DNA): TGCAGTGCTCAGACGGGATATAACTATGGCTACACCTTC. It is translated as CSAQTGYNYGYTF.

Many counts were recorded for this clonotype. V usage is TRBV19 and J usage is TRBJ1-2; 7 bases match TRBD1. V lost 5 bases to trimming and J lost 5 bases; unmatched junction nucleotides: 8. The CDR3 is 14 amino acids. CDR1 is LNHDA, CDR2 SQIVND, per germline (reference sequence). In DNA, the CDR3 is TGTGCCAGTAGTTCCACGACAGGGCGGTATGGCTACACCTTC. Its protein is CASSSTTGRYGYTF.

The chain couples TRBV29-1 to TRBJ1-1; D call uncertain. Trimming cost V 4 bases and J 4 bases, with 10 bases left between them. The germline CDR1 and CDR2 sequences are SQVTM and ANQGSEA. This CDR3 is built from 12 residues. The CDR3 sequence is CSVVRWGTEAFF. CDR3 coding DNA: TGCAGCGTTGTGCGGTGGGGCACTGAAGCTTTCTTT.

This clonotype was seen ten or more times. One end of the junction does not line up with germline, which may come from a read error. This CDR3 reads CASSFDSSYEQYF. CDR3 in DNA: TGTGCCAGCAGTTTCGACTCTTCCTACGAGCAGTACTTC. The gene calls are TRBV5-1 and TRBJ2-7, with D uncertain. CDR3 length: 13 amino acids. CDR1 SGHRS and CDR2 YFSETQ come from the germline V gene.

This clonotype was observed many times. The J gene is TRBJ1-6, the V gene TRBV6-1; 9 nucleotides agree with TRBD1. Germline V gives CDR1 MNHNS, CDR2 SASEGT. This CDR3 contains 15 residues. V trimming: 7 bases; J trimming: 8 bases; junction bases outside the gene matches: 9. The CDR3 here is CASTLEYRGHSPLHF. The CDR3 bases are TGTGCCAGCACCCTTGAGTACAGGGGGCATTCACCCCTCCACTTT.

This rearrangement joins TRBV12-3 or TRBV12-4 to TRBJ1-2; D might be TRBD1 (5 bases). The CDR3 is 15 amino acids. V was clipped by 1 base and J by 4 bases, with 13 bases between them. The CDR3 coding sequence is TGTGCCAGCAGTTTAGGGGGCAGGGCAGGCTATGGCTACACCTTC. Translating it yields CASSLGGRAGYGYTF.

This clonotype was found many times. The chain combines TRBV6-1 with TRBJ1-2; no definite D call. Germline CDR1 is MNHNS and CDR2 is SASEGT. This CDR3 contains 13 residues. V shed 1 base and J shed 4 bases, with 7 bases lying between them. CDR3 loop: CASSEVWLYGYTF. The DNA for the CDR3 is TGTGCCAGCAGTGAAGTATGGCTCTATGGCTACACCTTC.

This clonotype was found many times. The J gene is TRBJ1-5, the V gene TRBV6-2 or TRBV6-3; 8 bases are shared with TRBD1. The CDR3 has 17 residues. CDR1 is MNHEY, CDR2 SVGEGT, per germline. Losses at the gene ends were 5 bases for V and 5 bases for J; bases not matched to a gene: 14. The CDR3, as DNA: TGTGCCAGCAGTCGGACAGGGAATCGGTGGGGCGATCAGCCCCAGCATTTT. Its translation is CASSRTGNRWGDQPQHF.